The present TCR beta chain was sequenced within a study of blood T cells in healthy people across ages. Study-wide results and limits: Older age coincided with a roughly linear decline in TCR beta diversity per million T cells.

The authors ran a second PCR of roughly 7 to 11 cycles using a sample-barcoded 5' primer and a J-beta primer mix. Each cDNA molecule was tagged by a template-switch adaptor with 12 random nucleotides. TCRdb used MiXCR to reprocess the 5' RACE reads, holding one entry per CDR3 protein. The sample yields 1.5 million to 2 million distinct CDR3 sequences, less than 50% seen once. Donors gave ten milliliters of peripheral blood apiece. This clonotype appeared a few times. The antigen remains unidentified. The CDR3 sequence is 12 residues long. In germline, CDR1 is SEHNR, CDR2 FQNEAQ (reference sequence). Between the trimmed V and J ends, which lost 2 bases and 8 bases, there was a span of 7 bases.

This chain uses TRBV7-9 with TRBJ2-1, with D hard to call. The sequenced sample was blood. The sequence was obtained from a woman aged 40 to 50 in good health. CDR3 in DNA: TGTGCCAGCAGCTTATTGATCGATGAGCAGTTCTTC. The encoded protein is CASSLLIDEQFF. The variable domain in full, with the rest retrieved from reference TRBV7-9 and TRBJ2-1, is DTGVSQNPRHKITKRGQNVTFRCDPISEHNRLYWYRQTLGQGPEFLTYFQNEAQLEKSRLLSDRFSAERPKGSFSTLEIQRTEQGDSAMYLCASSLLIDEQFFGPGTRLTVL.